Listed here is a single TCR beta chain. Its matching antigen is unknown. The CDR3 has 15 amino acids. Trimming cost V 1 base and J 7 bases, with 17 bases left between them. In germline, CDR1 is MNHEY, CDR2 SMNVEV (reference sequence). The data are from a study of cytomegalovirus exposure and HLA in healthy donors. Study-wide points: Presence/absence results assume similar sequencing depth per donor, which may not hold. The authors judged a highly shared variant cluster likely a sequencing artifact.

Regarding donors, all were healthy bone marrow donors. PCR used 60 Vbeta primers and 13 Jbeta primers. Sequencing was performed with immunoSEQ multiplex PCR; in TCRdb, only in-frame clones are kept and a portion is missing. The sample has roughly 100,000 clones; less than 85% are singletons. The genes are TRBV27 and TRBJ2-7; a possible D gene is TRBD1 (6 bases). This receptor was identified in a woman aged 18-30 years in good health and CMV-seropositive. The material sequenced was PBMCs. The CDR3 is CASSLFGGVPEEQYF. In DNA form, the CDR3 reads TGTGCCAGCAGTTTATTTGGGGGCGTTCCGGAGGAGCAGTACTTC.